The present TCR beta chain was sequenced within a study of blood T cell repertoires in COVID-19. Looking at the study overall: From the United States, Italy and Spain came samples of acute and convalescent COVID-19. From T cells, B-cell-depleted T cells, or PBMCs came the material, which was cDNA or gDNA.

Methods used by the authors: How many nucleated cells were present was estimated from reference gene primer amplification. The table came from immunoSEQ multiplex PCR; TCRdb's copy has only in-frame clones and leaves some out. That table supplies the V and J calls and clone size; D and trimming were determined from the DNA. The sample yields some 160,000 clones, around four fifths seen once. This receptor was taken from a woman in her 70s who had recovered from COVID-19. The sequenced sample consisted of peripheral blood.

CDR3 nucleotide sequence: TGTGCCAGCAGCTTTGTTCGTCAGGGGGCGACGGGGGAGCTGTTTTTT. Protein sequence: CASSFVRQGATGELFF. The chain has TRBV5-4 and TRBJ2-2; 8 nucleotides match TRBD1. J lost 8 bases, V lost 2 bases, and 11 bases had no gene match. Germline V gene sequence: CDR1 SGHNT, CDR2 YYREEE (reference sequence). This CDR3 region has 16 residues.